A single sample is the source of the 2 T cell receptor beta chains below, sequenced in a study of cytomegalovirus exposure and HLA in healthy donors. The primer mix had 60 Vbeta and 13 Jbeta primers. Clones were read by immunoSEQ multiplex PCR, and TCRdb kept only the in-frame ones, dropping some. Of 100,000 to 150,000 clones listed, more than 65% are singletons. Sequencing used PBMCs. All receptors come from a male donor in good health and CMV-seropositive.

This chain links TRBV4-2 with TRBJ1-6, with D perhaps matching TRBD1 (6 bases). V lost 0 bases and J lost 4, with 10 bases in between. From germline, CDR1 is LGHNA and CDR2 YNFKEQ. This CDR3 is built from 16 residues. Written as DNA, the CDR3 is TGTGCCAGCAGCCAAGAGGCAGGGGTGTATAATTCACCCCTCCACTTT. It is translated as CASSQEAGVYNSPLHF.

The V gene is TRBV2, the J gene TRBJ2-1; a possible D gene is TRBD2 (7 bases). There are 12 residues in the CDR3. The germline V gene has CDR1 SNHLY and CDR2 FYNNEI. The V and J ends lost 7 bases and 9 bases respectively, with 13 bases between them. The CDR3 DNA is TGTGCCAGCAACTTAAGGGGGGGTGAGCAGTTCTTC. Its translation is CASNLRGGEQFF. Drawing the rest from reference TRBV2 and TRBJ2-1, the complete variable domain is EPEVTQTPSHQVTQMGQEVILRCVPISNHLYFYWYRQILGQKVEFLVSFYNNEISEKSEIFDDQFSVERPDGSNFTLKIRSTKLEDSAMYFCASNLRGGEQFFGPGTRLTVL.